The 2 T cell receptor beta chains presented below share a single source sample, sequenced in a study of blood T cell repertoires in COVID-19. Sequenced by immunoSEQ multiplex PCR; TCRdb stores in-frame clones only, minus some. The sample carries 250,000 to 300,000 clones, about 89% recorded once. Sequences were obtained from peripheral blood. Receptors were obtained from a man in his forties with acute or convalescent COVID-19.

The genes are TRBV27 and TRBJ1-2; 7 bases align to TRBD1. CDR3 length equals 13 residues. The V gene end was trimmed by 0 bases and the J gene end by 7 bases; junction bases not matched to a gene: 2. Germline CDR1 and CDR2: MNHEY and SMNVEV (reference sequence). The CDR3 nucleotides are TGTGCCAGCAGTTTATCGGGGACAGCTGGCTACACCTTC. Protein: CASSLSGTAGYTF.

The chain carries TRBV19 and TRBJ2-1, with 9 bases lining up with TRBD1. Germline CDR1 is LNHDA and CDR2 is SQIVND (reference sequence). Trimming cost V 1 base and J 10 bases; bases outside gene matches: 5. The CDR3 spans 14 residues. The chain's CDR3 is CASSIGTGEREQFF. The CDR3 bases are TGTGCCAGTAGTATAGGGACAGGGGAACGCGAGCAGTTCTTC.